This TCR beta chain was found in a study of beta chain features in type 1 diabetes. Study results and caveats: Moderate but significant shortening of TCRB CDR3s was recorded in all four CD4+ subsets from Type 1 diabetes patients.

With respect to this clone: Its antigen is unidentified.

Expressed TCRB transcripts were sequenced because the entire RNA isolate underwent reverse transcription. Some clones are missing from TCRdb's copy, which holds only in-frame ones; the method was immunoSEQ multiplex PCR. The sample holds 250,000 or so clones, approximately 14% seen once. Sequenced input: naive CD4+ T cells from blood. This sequence was found in a man in his thirties or forties with type 1 diabetes.

The CDR3 protein is CASSLGAGRGLETQYF. CDR3 DNA sequence: TGTGCCAGCAGCTTGGGAGCGGGACGGGGACTAGAGACCCAGTACTTC. V gene TRBV5-4 combines with J gene TRBJ2-5; 7 bases line up with TRBD2. The germline CDR1 and CDR2 sequences are SGHNT and YYREEE (reference sequence). The CDR3 has 16 amino acids. The trim removed 0 bases at V and 4 bases at J, leaving 9 bases unmatched.